A selection of T cell receptor beta chains follows, all from one sample in a study of cytomegalovirus exposure and HLA in healthy donors. Only in-frame clones appear in the TCRdb table, and some are missing; sequencing was by immunoSEQ multiplex PCR. The sample lists around 100,000 clones; over 65% were seen once. Sequencing was carried out using PBMCs. All receptors derive from a woman in her 40s in good health and CMV-seropositive. Both conserved end residues are part of each CDR3. The D gene is left open where the match is weak. Size is stated for part of the rows, as once, few or many counts, or as a class when the clone is expanded.

TRBV2	TRBD1	TRBJ2-7	-	TGTGCCAGCAGTTCTCTGACAGGGTCGGTCGAGCAGTACTTC	CASSSLTGSVEQYF
TRBV30	-	TRBJ2-6	-	TGTGCCTGGACCCTCCCCTCTGGGGCCAACGTCCTGACTTTC	CAWTLPSGANVLTF
TRBV27	TRBD1	TRBJ1-1	-	TGTGCCAGCAGTTTAAGGACAGGAGAAGCTTTCTTT	CASSLRTGEAFF
TRBV14	-	TRBJ2-5	-	TGTGCCAGCAGCCAAGAAGGGGGGGCCGTCCAAGAGACCCAGTACTTC	CASSQEGGAVQETQYF
TRBV9	TRBD2	TRBJ2-2	-	TGTGCCAGCAGCGCCCGACTAAGCGGGGCAGCCACCGGGGAGCTGTTTTTT	CASSARLSGAATGELFF
TRBV7-2	-	TRBJ2-1	-	TGTGCCAGCAGCGAAAGGGACAACTGGTACAATGAGCAGTTCTTC	CASSERDNWYNEQFF
TRBV4-1	TRBD1	TRBJ2-3	-	TGCGCCAGCAGCCAAGGGACAGGGCCAGATACGCAGTATTTT	CASSQGTGPDTQYF
TRBV19	TRBD2	TRBJ2-5	-	TGTGCCAGTAGTAACGGGGTAGCGGGAATGGGGTTAGAGACCCAGTACTTC	CASSNGVAGMGLETQYF
TRBV19	TRBD1	TRBJ2-1	-	TGTGCCAGTAGTAAGCAGGCAGGGGGCCGGAATGAGCAGTTCTTC	CASSKQAGGRNEQFF
TRBV27	-	TRBJ1-1	-	TGTGCCAGCAGTTATCGCCTCGGACAGCGCCGTGAAGCTTTCTTT	CASSYRLGQRREAFF
TRBV6-6	TRBD1	TRBJ2-5	-	TGTGCCAGCAGTTACGCAGGGGGCGGAGAGACCCAGTACTTC	CASSYAGGGETQYF
TRBV4-3	-	TRBJ1-5	once	TGCGCCAGCACCGACAGAGCAAGAGGACGGCCCCAGCATTTT	CASTDRARGRPQHF
TRBV5-4	-	TRBJ1-1	-	TGTGCCAGCAGCTTGGGGGGGGGTGTTCAGGCTTTCTTT	CASSLGGGVQAFF
TRBV7-2	-	TRBJ2-1	-	TGTGCCAGCACTTCGGGGTCCTACAATGAGCAGTTCTTC	CASTSGSYNEQFF
TRBV7-7	-	TRBJ1-3	-	TGTGCTAGCAGCCCTGGACTGTCCGGAAACACCATATATTTT	CASSPGLSGNTIYF
TRBV2	-	TRBJ2-3	-	TGTGCCAGCACGGCAGGAAAGGTAGATACGCAGTATTTT	CASTAGKVDTQYF
TRBV6-5	-	TRBJ1-5	-	TGTGCCAGCAGCCAAACTTATAGCAATCAGCCCCAGCATTTT	CASSQTYSNQPQHF
TRBV19	-	TRBJ1-6	-	TGTGCCAGTCACCTCGGGGGGCAGGGTAGTTCACCCCTCCACTTT	CASHLGGQGSSPLHF
TRBV7-7	TRBD1	TRBJ2-1	few	TGTGCTAGCAGCTCGTCGGATTTCTGGGGACAGGGGGGGAATGAGCAGTTCTTC	CASSSSDFWGQGGNEQFF
TRBV6-1	-	TRBJ2-6	-	TGTGCCAGCAGTGAAAGGGGGGGCAGGGCCAACGTCCTGACTTTC	CASSERGGRANVLTF
TRBV19	TRBD1	TRBJ1-1	-	TGTGCCAGTAGTATACAAGACAGGGGGAACACTGAAGCTTTCTTT	CASSIQDRGNTEAFF
TRBV5-1	-	TRBJ2-5	-	TGCGCCAGCAGCCCGAATGCGGAGACCCAGTACTTC	CASSPNAETQYF
TRBV6-5	-	TRBJ1-1	-	TGTGCCAGCAGTCTCACCCGACAGGCTGAAGCTTTCTTT	CASSLTRQAEAFF
TRBV30	TRBD2	TRBJ2-2	-	TGTGCCTGGACTAGCGGGAGCCTGGTTGGAGGGGAGAAGCTGTTTTTT	CAWTSGSLVGGEKLFF
TRBV5-1	-	TRBJ1-2	-	TGCGCCAGCAGCTTGGGGCAGGCCAAGGTTATGGGCTACACCTTC	CASSLGQAKVMGYTF
TRBV7-9	TRBD2	TRBJ2-3	few	TGTGCCAGCAGCTCCACGGGGGGAGGCACAGATACGCAGTATTTT	CASSSTGGGTDTQYF
TRBV11-1	-	TRBJ1-2	-	TGTGCCAGCAGCTTAGAAGGACGGACAAAACTTAACTATGGCTACACCTTC	CASSLEGRTKLNYGYTF
TRBV11-3	TRBD1	TRBJ2-5	few	TGTGCCAGCAGCCCACAGGGACAGGTTTTGGGAGAGACCCAGTACTTC	CASSPQGQVLGETQYF
TRBV27	TRBD2	TRBJ2-1	-	TGTGCCAGCAGTTATACGGGACTAGCGGGGGGGCAACTCGGTGAGCAGTTCTTC	CASSYTGLAGGQLGEQFF